A single sample is the source of the 5 T cell receptor beta chains below, sequenced in a study of blood T cell repertoires in COVID-19. This table comes from immunoSEQ multiplex PCR, and its TCRdb copy is limited to in-frame clones, with some not included. The table lists some 240,000 clones, 80% to 90% of them singletons. Sequenced sample: PBMCs or T cells enriched from blood (not recorded which). The receptor set was obtained from a woman aged 40 to 55 who had been exposed to COVID-19.

The chain has TRBV11-3 and TRBJ1-1, with D unclear. The CDR3 covers 12 residues. The germline gives CDR1 SGHNT, CDR2 YENEEA. Trimming took off 5 bases at V and 6 bases at J, with 10 bases between the two ends. This CDR3 reads CASSPRFPEAFF. The CDR3 coding sequence is TGTGCCAGCAGCCCCCGGTTTCCTGAAGCTTTCTTT.

The chain uses TRBV4-1 and TRBJ1-2; possible D gene TRBD1, 6 bases. Trimming left V 2 bases short and J 4 bases short, with 23 bases between. The CDR3 runs 18 residues. Germline V CDR1 and CDR2: MGHRA, YSYEKL. CDR3 loop: CASSQSITTSRGGYGYTF. CDR3 DNA: TGCGCCAGCAGCCAATCTATCACCACCTCCAGAGGGGGCTATGGCTACACCTTC.

This chain links TRBV30 with TRBJ2-4; possibly TRBD1 for D (5 bases). From germline, CDR1 is GTSNPN and CDR2 SVGIG (reference sequence). V was trimmed by 6 bases and J by 0 bases, leaving 9 bases between them. The CDR3 contains 13 residues. The CDR3, as DNA: TGTGCCTGTACAGGACCAGCCAAAAACATTCAGTACTTC. It codes for CACTGPAKNIQYF.

A word on this clone: The junction departs from the called germline gene at one end, perhaps through a read error. The gene calls are TRBV6-5 and TRBJ2-7; weak D call: TRBD2 (6 bases). The CDR3 spans 14 residues. Germline assignment: CDR1 MNHEY and CDR2 SVGAGI. CDR3 coding DNA: TGTGCCAGCCCGAGCGGGCGATCCTCCAACGAGCAGTACTTC. This sequence encodes CASPSGRSSNEQYF.

The CDR3 nucleotides read TGCGCCAGCAGCCGCCATAGCGGGGGGGCCTACAATGAGCAGTTCTTC. It specifies CASSRHSGGAYNEQFF. The rearrangement uses TRBV4-1 and TRBJ2-1, with 11 bases lining up with TRBD2. The germline V gene encodes CDR1 MGHRA and CDR2 YSYEKL. J gave up 2 bases and V 4 bases, and 4 bases lay outside the gene matches. The CDR3 runs 16 residues.